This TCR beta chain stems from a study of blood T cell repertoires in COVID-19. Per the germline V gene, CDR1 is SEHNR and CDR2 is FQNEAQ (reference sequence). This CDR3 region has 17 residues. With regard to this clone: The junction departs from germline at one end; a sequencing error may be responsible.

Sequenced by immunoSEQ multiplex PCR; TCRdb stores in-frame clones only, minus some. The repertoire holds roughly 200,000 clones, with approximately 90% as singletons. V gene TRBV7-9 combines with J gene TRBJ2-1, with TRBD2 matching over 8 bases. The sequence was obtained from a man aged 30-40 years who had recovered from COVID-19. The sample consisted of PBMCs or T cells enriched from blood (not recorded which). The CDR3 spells CASSSSGTSTSYNVQFF. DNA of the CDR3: TGTGCCAGCAGCTCCAGTGGGACTAGTACCTCCTACAATGTGCAGTTCTTC.